This T cell receptor (beta chain) derives from a study of control samples from healthy donors and cancer patients. Losses at the gene ends were 7 bases for V and 5 bases for J; bases not matched to a gene: 6. Germline CDR1 reads KGHDR; CDR2 reads SFDVKD. The CDR3 is 14 amino acids. The repertoire was sequenced with immunoSEQ multiplex PCR; TCRdb's copy has only in-frame clones and lacks some. The sample includes fewer than 150,000 clones, 75% to 95% seen only once; the top ten take 2% to 3%. The TCR sequence derives from a man between 18 and 35 years old in good health. Specimen: blood. The gene calls are TRBV24-1 and TRBJ2-5; 10 bases fit TRBD1. In DNA form, the CDR3 reads TGTGCCACCAGCTCGGGACAGGGGAGGGAGACCCAGTACTTC. This translates into CATSSGQGRETQYF.